The rows below give T cell receptor beta chains drawn from one sample of a study of radiotherapy plus CTLA-4 blockade in lung cancer. TCRdb's table, derived via immunoSEQ multiplex PCR, lists solely in-frame clones and lacks some. The sample contains 55,000 to 85,000 clones, approximately 76% of which appear only once. The sequenced sample was peripheral blood, obtained from a patient treated with radiotherapy plus ipilimumab. These receptor sequences come from a human donor with non-small cell lung cancer whose response to radiotherapy plus ipilimumab could not be evaluated. Some clones in this sample may be carry-over from other donors' samples. The CDR3 runs from the conserved cysteine through the conserved F or W. A D gene is named only where the DNA matches it firmly. Clone size is shown for a subset of rows, as once, few, many or a class of expanded clone.

abundance	v_gene	d_gene	j_gene	CDR3aa	CDR3nt
.	TRBV9	.	TRBJ1-1	CASSPSLGVGTEAFF	TGTGCCAGCAGCCCCTCCCTCGGGGTGGGCACTGAAGCTTTCTTT
few	TRBV18	TRBD1	TRBJ1-2	CASWRDRVGNYGYTF	TGTGCCAGCTGGAGGGACAGGGTTGGAAACTATGGCTACACCTTC
.	TRBV5-1	TRBD1	TRBJ2-5	CASLTGPETETQYF	TGCGCCAGTCTGACAGGGCCGGAGACGGAGACCCAGTACTTC
few	TRBV29-1	.	TRBJ1-5	CSVAGGHSNQPQHF	TGCAGCGTTGCTGGCGGCCATAGCAATCAGCCCCAGCATTTT
once	TRBV28	TRBD1	TRBJ1-1	CASSRGQGHTEAFF	TGTGCCAGCAGTCGTGGACAGGGACACACTGAAGCTTTCTTT
few	TRBV28	TRBD2	TRBJ2-1	CASKRAGGHNEQFF	TGTGCCAGCAAGAGAGCGGGGGGGCACAATGAGCAGTTCTTC
.	TRBV7-2	.	TRBJ2-5	CASSFEGKTQYF	TGTGCCAGCAGCTTTGAGGGAAAGACCCAGTACTTC
.	TRBV7-2	TRBD2	TRBJ2-5	CASSLWLAGSQETQYF	TGTGCCAGCAGCTTATGGTTAGCGGGGTCCCAAGAGACCCAGTACTTC
.	TRBV9	.	TRBJ1-6	CASSVGGPANSPLHF	TGTGCCAGCAGCGTAGGGGGGCCAGCCAATTCACCCCTCCACTTT
.	TRBV5-1	.	TRBJ1-6	CASSDERSYNSPLHF	TGCGCCAGCTCCGACGAGCGCTCCTATAATTCACCCCTCCACTTT
.	TRBV28	.	TRBJ1-4	CASTRAANEKLFF	TGTGCCAGCACCAGGGCAGCTAATGAAAAACTGTTTTTT
.	TRBV2	TRBD1	TRBJ2-3	CASSLQGISTDTQYF	TGTGCCAGCAGCCTACAGGGGATTAGCACAGATACGCAGTATTTT
.	TRBV4-2	TRBD1	TRBJ1-6	CASSQEEGQGNSPLHF	TGTGCCAGCAGCCAAGAGGAGGGACAGGGTAATTCACCCCTCCACTTT
few	TRBV7-8	.	TRBJ1-1	CASSLVMNTEAFF	TGTGCCAGCAGCTTAGTCATGAACACTGAAGCTTTCTTT
.	TRBV7-2	.	TRBJ2-1	CASSLAGRGLDEQFF	TGTGCCAGCAGCTTAGCCGGGCGAGGGTTGGATGAGCAGTTCTTC
.	TRBV7-9	.	TRBJ2-2	CASSEGQKNTGELFF	TGTGCCAGCAGCGAAGGACAGAAGAACACCGGGGAGCTGTTTTTT
.	TRBV5-8	.	TRBJ2-3	CASSAGGALTDTQYF	TGTGCCAGCAGCGCCGGAGGGGCCCTGACAGATACGCAGTATTTT
.	TRBV21-1	.	TRBJ1-1	CASSKMYRVTEAFF	TGTGCCAGCAGCAAAATGTATCGGGTTACTGAAGCTTTCTTT
.	TRBV14	.	TRBJ1-2	CASSRLNYGYTF	TGTGCCAGCAGCCGACTCAACTATGGCTACACCTTC
.	TRBV6-1	TRBD2	TRBJ2-5	CASSEGFSRGRSETQYF	TGTGCCAGCAGTGAAGGGTTCTCGCGGGGGAGATCAGAGACCCAGTACTTC
.	TRBV7-2	.	TRBJ2-3	CASSPRSPSRSTDTQYF	TGTGCCAGCAGCCCCCGGTCGCCTAGCAGGAGCACAGATACGCAGTATTTT
.	TRBV4-3	.	TRBJ1-6	CASSQGRNISPLHF	TGCGCCAGCAGCCAAGGGAGGAACATCTCACCCCTCCACTTT
.	TRBV27	TRBD1	TRBJ1-5	CASSLGQGRNQPQHF	TGTGCCAGCAGTTTAGGACAGGGGAGAAATCAGCCCCAGCATTTT
once	TRBV28	.	TRBJ1-2	CASIPGGPGGYTF	TGTGCCAGCATCCCGGGGGGGCCAGGGGGCTACACCTTC
.	TRBV15	.	TRBJ1-1	CATSKGTRNTEAFF	TGTGCCACCAGCAAGGGGACAAGAAACACTGAAGCTTTCTTT
.	TRBV7-2	TRBD1	TRBJ1-1	CASSYSTGVNTEAFF	TGTGCCAGCAGCTACTCGACAGGGGTGAACACTGAAGCTTTCTTT
.	TRBV27	TRBD1	TRBJ1-5	CASSPRGEPQHF	TGTGCCAGCAGTCCCAGGGGGGAGCCCCAGCATTTT
.	TRBV2	TRBD2	TRBJ2-5	CASRGGLAGGIQETRYF	TGTGCCAGCAGGGGAGGACTAGCGGGGGGGATACAAGAGACCCGGTACTTC
.	TRBV5-1	TRBD1	TRBJ2-2	CASGTGTGNTGELFF	TGCGCCAGCGGGACCGGGACAGGCAACACCGGGGAGCTGTTTTTT
.	TRBV4-1	.	TRBJ2-1	CASGGVASHNEQFF	TGCGCCAGCGGAGGGGTAGCGTCTCACAATGAGCAGTTCTTC
.	TRBV7-2	.	TRBJ1-1	CASGGGVEAFF	TGTGCCAGCGGCGGAGGGGTTGAAGCTTTCTTT
.	TRBV7-2	.	TRBJ1-4	CASRGTGRREKLFF	TGTGCCAGCAGGGGAACAGGGAGACGTGAAAAACTGTTTTTT
.	TRBV7-9	.	TRBJ1-1	CASSLGQGTEAFF	TGTGCCAGCAGCTTAGGGCAGGGCACTGAAGCTTTCTTT
.	TRBV6-1	.	TRBJ2-1	CASSERGSGSYNEQFF	TGTGCCAGCAGTGAACGGGGGTCGGGCTCCTACAATGAGCAGTTCTTC
.	TRBV5-1	TRBD1	TRBJ2-1	CASSLVLGGSPEQFF	TGCGCCAGCAGCTTGGTATTAGGGGGCAGCCCTGAGCAGTTCTTC
.	TRBV6-6	.	TRBJ1-1	CASSYQTEAFF	TGTGCCAGCAGTTACCAGACTGAAGCTTTCTTT
once	TRBV6-6	TRBD2	TRBJ2-7	CASSSTSGGEQYF	TGTGCCAGCAGTTCGACTAGCGGGGGCGAGCAGTACTTC
.	TRBV5-1	.	TRBJ2-2	CASSLGGRPNTGELFF	TGCGCCAGCAGCTTGGGTGGCAGGCCGAACACCGGGGAGCTGTTTTTT
.	TRBV30	TRBD2	TRBJ2-2	CAWSPGSSGFGGELFF	TGTGCCTGGAGCCCGGGGTCTAGCGGGTTTGGCGGGGAGCTGTTTTTT
.	TRBV4-2	TRBD2	TRBJ2-7	CASSQVTSGGAPAEQYF	TGTGCCAGCAGCCAAGTTACTAGCGGGGGGGCTCCCGCCGAGCAGTACTTC
.	TRBV11-2	.	TRBJ2-5	CASSFDRQETQYF	TGTGCCAGCAGCTTTGACAGACAAGAGACCCAGTACTTC
.	TRBV9	.	TRBJ1-4	CASSSGEKLFF	TGTGCCAGCTCCTCTGGCGAAAAACTGTTTTTT
.	TRBV11-3	.	TRBJ2-1	CASSLGQGRGNEQFF	TGTGCCAGCAGCTTAGGGCAGGGAAGGGGGAATGAGCAGTTCTTC
.	TRBV27	TRBD1	TRBJ2-7	CASSYYRGEQYF	TGTGCCAGCAGCTATTACAGGGGCGAGCAGTACTTC
.	TRBV5-6	.	TRBJ1-1	CASSLLSNRLTEAFF	TGTGCCAGCAGCTTGTTGTCGAACAGGCTCACTGAAGCTTTCTTT
.	TRBV14	TRBD2	TRBJ2-7	CASSRGAGDPYEQYF	TGTGCCAGCAGCCGCGGAGCGGGGGACCCCTACGAGCAGTACTTC
.	TRBV9	.	TRBJ1-2	CASRVPPGRRGYTF	TGTGCCAGCAGGGTCCCGCCTGGCCGGAGGGGCTACACCTTC
.	TRBV29-1	TRBD2	TRBJ2-7	CSASGLALEQYF	TGCAGCGCCTCGGGACTAGCGCTCGAGCAGTACTTC
.	TRBV7-9	.	TRBJ1-2	CASSRSYGYTF	TGTGCCAGCAGCCGGTCCTATGGCTACACCTTC